This TCR beta chain stems from a study of Ad26.COV2.S vaccination and SARS-CoV-2 variants. CDR1 is MNHEY, CDR2 SVGEGT, per germline. Deletions cut 5 bases from V and 0 bases from J, with 13 bases between. CDR3 size: 15 residues. Treatment in this sample: over 15 received Ad26.COV2.S at low or high dose, single or two shots; about 5 received placebo; per-sample allocation not given. Sampling was performed 63 days after the first vaccine or placebo injection. The table came from immunoSEQ multiplex PCR; TCRdb's copy has only in-frame clones and leaves some out. This sample has approximately 450,000 clones, with around 90% found just once.

This chain connects TRBV6-2 or TRBV6-3 to TRBJ1-2, with D maybe TRBD1 (6 bases). This specimen consisted of peripheral blood, obtained in a trial of Ad26.COV2.S vaccine versus placebo. This receptor was obtained from a person between 18 and 59 years old who received the Ad26.COV2.S COVID-19 vaccine or a placebo. CDR3 in DNA: TGTGCCAGCAGTAGGACAGACCATACTAACTATGGCTACACCTTC. This translates into CASSRTDHTNYGYTF.